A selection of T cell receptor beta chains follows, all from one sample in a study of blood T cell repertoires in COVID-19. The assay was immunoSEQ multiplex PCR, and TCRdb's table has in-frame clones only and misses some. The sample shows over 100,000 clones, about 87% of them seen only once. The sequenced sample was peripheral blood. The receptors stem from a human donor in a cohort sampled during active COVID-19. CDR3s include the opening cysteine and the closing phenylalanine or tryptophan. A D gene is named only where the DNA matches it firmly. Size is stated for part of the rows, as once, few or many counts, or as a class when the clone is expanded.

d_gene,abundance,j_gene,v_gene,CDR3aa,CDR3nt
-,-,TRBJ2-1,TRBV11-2,CASSLGQVYNEQFF,TGTGCCAGCAGCTTAGGTCAGGTCTACAATGAGCAGTTCTTC
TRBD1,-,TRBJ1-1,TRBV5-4,CASSLSVLPRGMAEAFF,TGTGCCAGCAGCTTGTCCGTTCTCCCCAGGGGGATGGCTGAAGCTTTCTTT
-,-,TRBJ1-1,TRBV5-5,CASSNRDMNTEAFF,TGTGCCAGCAGCAACCGGGACATGAACACTGAAGCTTTCTTT
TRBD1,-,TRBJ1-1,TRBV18,CASSSGQGWEAFF,TGTGCCAGCTCCTCTGGACAGGGATGGGAAGCTTTCTTT
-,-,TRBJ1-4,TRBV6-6,CASSLMGESPREKLFF,TGTGCCAGCAGCCTAATGGGCGAGTCCCCGCGTGAAAAACTGTTTTTT
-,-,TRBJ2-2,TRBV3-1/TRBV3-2,CASSHRRASGELFF,TGTGCCAGCAGCCATCGGCGGGCGTCCGGGGAGCTGTTTTTT
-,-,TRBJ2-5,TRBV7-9,CASSPFGSSEETQYF,TGTGCCAGCAGCCCATTTGGGAGTTCCGAAGAGACCCAGTACTTC
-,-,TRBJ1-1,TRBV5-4,CASSRPAGLKQAFF,TGTGCCAGCAGCCGACCCGCAGGGCTTAAGCAAGCTTTCTTT
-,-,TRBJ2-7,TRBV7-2,CASSTGGPPTYEQYF,TGTGCCAGCAGCACCGGGGGGCCCCCAACCTACGAGCAGTACTTC
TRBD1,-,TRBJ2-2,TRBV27,CASSFNRGTGELFF,TGTGCCAGCAGTTTTAACAGGGGGACCGGGGAGCTGTTTTTT
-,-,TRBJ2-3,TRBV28,CASTGVEGFRADTQYF,TGTGCCAGCACCGGAGTGGAGGGCTTCAGGGCAGATACGCAGTATTTT
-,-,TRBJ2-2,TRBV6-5,CASSFLDSTGELFF,TGTGCCAGCAGCTTTTTGGACAGCACCGGGGAGCTGTTTTTT
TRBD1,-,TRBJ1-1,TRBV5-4,CASSRLGQSLNTEAFF,TGTGCCAGCAGCCGCCTGGGACAGAGCTTGAACACTGAAGCTTTCTTT
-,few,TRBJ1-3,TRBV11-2,CASSLGTENTIYF,TGTGCCAGCAGCTTAGGGACAGAGAACACCATATATTTT
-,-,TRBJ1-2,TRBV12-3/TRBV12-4,CASSGRANYGYTF,TGTGCCAGCAGTGGCCGGGCTAACTATGGCTACACCTTC
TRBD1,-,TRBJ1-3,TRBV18,CASSARQGAGNTIYF,TGTGCCAGCTCAGCGCGACAGGGGGCTGGAAACACCATATATTTT
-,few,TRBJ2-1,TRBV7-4,CASSWRIPSYNEQFF,TGTGCCAGCAGCTGGAGAATTCCATCCTACAATGAGCAGTTCTTC
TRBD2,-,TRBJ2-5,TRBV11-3,CASSLGSRTSEAETQYF,TGTGCCAGCAGCTTAGGTTCTAGGACTAGCGAAGCGGAGACCCAGTACTTC
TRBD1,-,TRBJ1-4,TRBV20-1,CSASAGQGNEKLFF,TGCAGTGCTAGTGCGGGACAGGGAAATGAAAAACTGTTTTTT
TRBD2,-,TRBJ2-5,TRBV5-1,CASSYDGSGTIIQETQYF,TGCGCCAGCAGCTACGACGGAAGCGGGACGATCATACAAGAGACCCAGTACTTC
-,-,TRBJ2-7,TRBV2,CANSGLATYEQYF,TGTGCCAATTCGGGACTCGCGACCTACGAGCAGTACTTC
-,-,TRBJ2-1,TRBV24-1,CATGPGGKGIPYNEQFF,TGTGCCACCGGTCCAGGGGGGAAGGGGATCCCCTACAATGAGCAGTTCTTC
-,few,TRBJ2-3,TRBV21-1,CASSKRGLAENSSTDTQYF,TGTGCCAGCAGCAAAAGGGGACTAGCGGAGAACTCTAGCACAGATACGCAGTATTTT
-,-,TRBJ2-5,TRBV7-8,CASSLVTEEETQYF,TGTGCCAGCAGCTTGGTGACGGAGGAAGAGACCCAGTACTTC
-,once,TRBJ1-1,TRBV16,CASSHGISQNTEAFF,TGTGCCAGCAGCCACGGGATCAGCCAGAACACTGAAGCTTTCTTT
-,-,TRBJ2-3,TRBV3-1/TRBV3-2,CASSRDSQGDTQYF,TGTGCCAGCAGCCGGGACTCCCAGGGAGATACGCAGTATTTT
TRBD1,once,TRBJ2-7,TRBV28,CASSLPRDRGRYEQYF,TGTGCCAGCAGTTTACCCCGGGACAGGGGGCGTTACGAGCAGTACTTC
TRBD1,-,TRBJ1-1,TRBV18,CASSQTGAHTEAFF,TGTGCCAGCTCACAGACAGGGGCGCACACTGAAGCTTTCTTT
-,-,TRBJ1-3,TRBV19,CASSRGASGNTIYF,TGTGCCAGTAGTCGGGGGGCGAGTGGAAACACCATATATTTT
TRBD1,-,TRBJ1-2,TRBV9,CASTRTGGLGDYGYTF,TGTGCCAGCACGAGGACAGGGGGCCTGGGGGACTATGGCTACACCTTC
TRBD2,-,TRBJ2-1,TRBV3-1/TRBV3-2,CASSQGLAGVSYNEQFF,TGTGCCAGCAGCCAAGGACTAGCGGGAGTCTCCTACAATGAGCAGTTCTTC
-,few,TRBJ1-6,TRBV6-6,CASSTDGRGSPLHF,TGTGCCAGCAGCACCGACGGCCGAGGTTCACCCCTCCACTTT
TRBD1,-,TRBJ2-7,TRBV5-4,CASSLPQGASYEQYF,TGTGCCAGCAGCTTGCCGCAGGGGGCTTCCTACGAGCAGTACTTC
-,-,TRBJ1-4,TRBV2,CAGEGAGDEKLFF,TGTGCCGGAGAGGGAGCCGGGGATGAAAAACTGTTTTTT
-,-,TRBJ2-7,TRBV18,CASHGGGYEQYF,TGTGCCAGCCACGGGGGAGGCTACGAGCAGTACTTC
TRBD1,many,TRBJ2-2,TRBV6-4,CARGGTGTGYTGELFF,TGTGCCAGGGGAGGGACTGGGACAGGGTACACCGGGGAGCTGTTTTTT
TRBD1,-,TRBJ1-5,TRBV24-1,CATSESTGGSPQHF,TGTGCCACCAGTGAATCGACAGGGGGCTCGCCCCAGCATTTT
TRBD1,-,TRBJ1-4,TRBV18,CASSQLGTGVPNEKLFF,TGTGCCAGCTCACAGCTCGGGACAGGAGTACCTAATGAAAAACTGTTTTTT
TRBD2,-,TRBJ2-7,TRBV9,CASSVATGLAGDEQYF,TGTGCCAGCAGCGTAGCTACAGGGCTAGCGGGAGACGAGCAGTACTTC
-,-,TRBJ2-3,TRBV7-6,CASSQEGILDTQYF,TGTGCCAGCAGCCAGGAGGGGATCTTAGATACGCAGTATTTT
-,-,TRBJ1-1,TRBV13,CASSLGRLNTEAFF,TGTGCCAGCAGCTTAGGCAGGCTGAACACTGAAGCTTTCTTT
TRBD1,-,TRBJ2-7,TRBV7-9,CASSLLGGPNYEQYF,TGTGCCAGCAGCTTGCTAGGGGGCCCCAACTACGAGCAGTACTTC
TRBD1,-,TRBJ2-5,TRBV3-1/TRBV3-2,CASSQGRKGAQETQYF,TGTGCCAGCAGCCAAGGGCGGAAGGGGGCCCAAGAGACCCAGTACTTC
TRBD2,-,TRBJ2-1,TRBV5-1,CASSYYGTSVLNEQFF,TGCGCCAGCAGCTACTATGGGACTAGCGTCCTCAATGAGCAGTTCTTC
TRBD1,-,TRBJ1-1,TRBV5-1,CASSLEGTGRKAFF,TGCGCCAGCAGCTTGGAAGGGACAGGGCGAAAAGCTTTCTTT
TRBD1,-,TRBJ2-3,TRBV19,CASSKGTATSTDTQYF,TGTGCCAGTAGTAAGGGGACAGCCACTAGCACAGATACGCAGTATTTT
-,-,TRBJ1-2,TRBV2,CASRSDRTNYGYTF,TGTGCCAGCAGGAGTGACAGGACTAACTATGGCTACACCTTC
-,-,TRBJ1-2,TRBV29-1,CSVNQRTVDGYTF,TGCAGCGTTAATCAGCGAACTGTGGATGGCTACACCTTC
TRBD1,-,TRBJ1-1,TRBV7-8,CASSTRTGRIGTEAFF,TGTGCCAGCAGCACAAGGACAGGTCGGATCGGCACTGAAGCTTTCTTT
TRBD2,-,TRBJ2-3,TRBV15,CATSGGLAFTDTQYF,TGTGCCACCAGCGGGGGACTAGCATTCACAGATACGCAGTATTTT
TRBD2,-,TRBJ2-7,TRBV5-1,CASSLEPGLPSEQYF,TGCGCCAGCAGCTTGGAACCGGGACTACCCTCCGAGCAGTACTTC
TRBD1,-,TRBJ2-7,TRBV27,CATKTPGQGTYEQYF,TGTGCCACTAAAACCCCGGGACAGGGCACCTACGAGCAGTACTTC
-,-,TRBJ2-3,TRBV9,CASSVGGRDTDTQYF,TGTGCCAGCAGCGTAGGTGGCAGGGACACAGATACGCAGTATTTT
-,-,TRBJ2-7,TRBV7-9,CASSFPTTEQYF,TGTGCCAGCAGCTTTCCTACTACCGAGCAGTACTTC
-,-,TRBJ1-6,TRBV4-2,CASSQGAVSSYNSPLHF,TGTGCCAGCAGCCAAGGGGCAGTAAGCTCCTATAATTCACCCCTCCACTTT